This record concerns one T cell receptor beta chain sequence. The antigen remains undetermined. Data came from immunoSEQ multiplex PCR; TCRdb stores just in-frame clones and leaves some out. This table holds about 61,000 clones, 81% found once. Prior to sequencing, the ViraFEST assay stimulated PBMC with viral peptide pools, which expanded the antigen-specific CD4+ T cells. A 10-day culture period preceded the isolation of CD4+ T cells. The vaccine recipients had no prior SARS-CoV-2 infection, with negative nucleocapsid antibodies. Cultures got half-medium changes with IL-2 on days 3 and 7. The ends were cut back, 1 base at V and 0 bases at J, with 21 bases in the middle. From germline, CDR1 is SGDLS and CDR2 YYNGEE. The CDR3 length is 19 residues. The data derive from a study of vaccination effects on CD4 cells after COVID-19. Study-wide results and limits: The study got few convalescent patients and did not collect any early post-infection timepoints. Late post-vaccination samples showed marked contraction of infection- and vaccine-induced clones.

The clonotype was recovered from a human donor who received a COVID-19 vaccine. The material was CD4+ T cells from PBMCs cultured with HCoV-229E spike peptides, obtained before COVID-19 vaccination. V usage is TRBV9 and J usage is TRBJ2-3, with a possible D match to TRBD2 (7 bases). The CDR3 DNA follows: TGTGCCAGCAGCGTATACGGGGGGCGAACCAGATCTAGCACAGATACGCAGTATTTT. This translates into CASSVYGGRTRSSTDTQYF.